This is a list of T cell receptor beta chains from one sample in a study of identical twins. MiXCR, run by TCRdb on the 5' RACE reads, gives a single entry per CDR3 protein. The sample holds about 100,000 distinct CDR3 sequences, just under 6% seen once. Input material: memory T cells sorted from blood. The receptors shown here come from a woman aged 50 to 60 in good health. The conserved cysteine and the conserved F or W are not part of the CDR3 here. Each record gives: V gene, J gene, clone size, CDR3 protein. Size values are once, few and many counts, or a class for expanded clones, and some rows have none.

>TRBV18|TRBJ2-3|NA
ASSPSGTGADTQY
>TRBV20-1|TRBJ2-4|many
SAPGEGLAKNIQY
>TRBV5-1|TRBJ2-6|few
ASSLSTGAGSGANVLT
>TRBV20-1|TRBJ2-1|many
SAREGGRPSYNEQF
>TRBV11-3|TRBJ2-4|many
ASSLLDRLAKNIQY
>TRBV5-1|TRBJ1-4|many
ASSLRGASTNEKLF
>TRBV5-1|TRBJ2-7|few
ASSGRLAYEQY
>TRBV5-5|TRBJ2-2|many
ASSPDRGVTGELF
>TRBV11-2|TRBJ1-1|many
ASSLEFGRNTEAF
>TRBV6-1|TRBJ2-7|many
ASLGGAEAYEQY
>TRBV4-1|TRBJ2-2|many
ASSLLRAQGTNTGELF
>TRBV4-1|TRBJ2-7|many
ASSQVVSGRRSNEQY
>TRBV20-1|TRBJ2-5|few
SARETAGLLETQY
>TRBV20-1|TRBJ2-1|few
SARAQLGFLEQF
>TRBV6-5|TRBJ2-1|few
ASSYSGRDLNNEQF